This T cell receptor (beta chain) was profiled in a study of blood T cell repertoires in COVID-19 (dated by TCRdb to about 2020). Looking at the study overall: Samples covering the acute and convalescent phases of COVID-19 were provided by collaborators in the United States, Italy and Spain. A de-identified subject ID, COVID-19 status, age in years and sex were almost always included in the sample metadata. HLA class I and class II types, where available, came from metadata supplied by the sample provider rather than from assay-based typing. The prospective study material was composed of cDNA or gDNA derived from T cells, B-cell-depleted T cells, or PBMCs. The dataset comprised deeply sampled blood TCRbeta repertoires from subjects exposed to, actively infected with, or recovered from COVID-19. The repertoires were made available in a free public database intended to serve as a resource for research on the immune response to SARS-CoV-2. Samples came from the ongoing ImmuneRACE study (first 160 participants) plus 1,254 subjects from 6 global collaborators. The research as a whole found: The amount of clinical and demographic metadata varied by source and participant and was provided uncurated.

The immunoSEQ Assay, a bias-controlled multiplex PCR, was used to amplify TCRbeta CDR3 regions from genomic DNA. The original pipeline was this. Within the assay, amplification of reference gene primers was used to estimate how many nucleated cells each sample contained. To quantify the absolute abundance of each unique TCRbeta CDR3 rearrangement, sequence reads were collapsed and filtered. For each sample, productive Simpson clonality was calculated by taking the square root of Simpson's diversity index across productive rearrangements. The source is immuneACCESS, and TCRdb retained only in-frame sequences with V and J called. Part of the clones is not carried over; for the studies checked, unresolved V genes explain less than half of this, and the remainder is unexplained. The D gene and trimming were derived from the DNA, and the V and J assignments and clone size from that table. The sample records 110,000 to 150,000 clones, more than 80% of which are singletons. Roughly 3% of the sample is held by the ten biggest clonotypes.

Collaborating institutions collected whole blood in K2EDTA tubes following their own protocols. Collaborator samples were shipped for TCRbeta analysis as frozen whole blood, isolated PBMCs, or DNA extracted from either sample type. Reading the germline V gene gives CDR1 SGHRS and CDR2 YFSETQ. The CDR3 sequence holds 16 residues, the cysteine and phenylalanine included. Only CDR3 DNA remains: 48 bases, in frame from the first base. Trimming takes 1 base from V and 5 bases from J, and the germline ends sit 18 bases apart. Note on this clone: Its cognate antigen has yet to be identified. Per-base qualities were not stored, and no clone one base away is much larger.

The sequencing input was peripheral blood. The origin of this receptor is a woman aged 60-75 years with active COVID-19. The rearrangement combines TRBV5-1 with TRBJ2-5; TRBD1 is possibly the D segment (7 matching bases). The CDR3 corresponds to CASSLHVWAGGETQYF. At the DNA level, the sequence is TGCGCCAGCAGCTTGCATGTCTGGGCAGGGGGGGAGACCCAGTACTTC.